The 27 T cell receptor beta chains listed next were all sequenced from one sample in a study of vaccination and CD4 T cells after COVID-19. Treatment indicated: approximately 9-day PBMC culture with coronavirus spike peptide pools or control peptides (ViraFEST assay). Cultured CD4+ T-cell DNA underwent Oncomine TCR Beta short-read sequencing. MiXCR, run by TCRdb on the PCR reads, gives a single entry per CDR3 protein. This table has around 10,000 distinct CDR3 sequences, 60% appearing once. These receptors lack a known antigen. Sequences were derived from cultured CD4+ T cells from blood, sampled after SARS-CoV-2 vaccination. The receptors come from a human donor with COVID-19.

The rearrangement uses TRBV2 and TRBJ1-4; tentative D call: TRBD1 (6 bases). Germline-derived CDR1 and CDR2 are SNHLY and FYNNEI. V lost 8 bases and J 6 bases, leaving 16 bases between the germline ends. The CDR3 is made up of 14 amino acids. The CDR3 DNA sequence: TGTGCCAGCCAATCAGGCTGGGGGCATGAAAAACTGTTTTTT. Its protein is CASQSGWGHEKLFF.

The rearrangement uses TRBV6-4 and TRBJ2-3, with D perhaps TRBD2 (6 bases). Germline-derived CDR1 and CDR2 are MRHNA and SNTAGT. The V and J ends lost 8 bases and 4 bases respectively, with 16 bases between them. There are 14 residues in the CDR3. CDR3 residues: CASGKGTDADTQYF. The CDR3 DNA reads TGTGCCAGCGGGAAAGGGACTGATGCAGATACGCAGTATTTT.

This rearrangement joins TRBV5-6 to TRBJ2-5; TRBD2 might be the D (6 bases). V was cut by 0 bases and J by 4 bases, with 13 bases left in between. Per germline, CDR1 SGHDT and CDR2 YYEEEE. The CDR3 sequence is 15 residues long. The CDR3: CASSLGGGVIETQYF. CDR3 DNA: TGTGCCAGCAGCTTGGGCGGAGGGGTGATAGAGACCCAGTACTTC.

This clonotype is labeled large. The chain links TRBV20-1 to TRBJ2-5; D not resolved. V lost 2 bases and J 5 bases, leaving 9 bases between the germline ends. CDR3 length: 12 residues. CDR1 and CDR2 from the germline V gene are DFQATT and SNEGSKA (reference sequence). For the CDR3, the DNA is TGCAGTGCTAGAATCCGGGCGGAGACCCAGTACTTC. This translates into CSARIRAETQYF.

V gene TRBV7-2 combines with J gene TRBJ1-2, with D perhaps matching TRBD1 (6 bases). Germline assignment: CDR1 SGHTA and CDR2 FQGNSA. V was cut by 1 base and J by 2 bases, with 11 bases left in between. The length of the CDR3 is 15 residues. The CDR3 region has the DNA TGTGCCAGCAGCTTAGACTGGGGGGCAAACTATGGCTACACCTTC. Its translation: CASSLDWGANYGYTF.

This chain uses TRBV2 with TRBJ2-7; D is perhaps TRBD2 (5 bases). The V gene lost 0 bases and the J gene lost 7 bases, with 13 bases spanning the gap. CDR1 and CDR2 from the germline V gene are SNHLY and FYNNEI. This CDR3 comprises 14 residues. The CDR3 coding sequence is TGTGCCAGCAGTGAAGCCCTCCCAAAGCGGGAGCAGTACTTC. Residues: CASSEALPKREQYF.

This clonotype was seen a few times. The chain links TRBV28 to TRBJ1-2; D is unresolved. V lost 10 bases and J lost 6, with 6 bases in between. Per the germline V gene, CDR1 is MDHEN and CDR2 is SYDVKM. The length of the CDR3 is 9 residues. The chain's CDR3 is CATHNGYTF. In nucleotides, the CDR3 is TGTGCCACCCATAATGGCTACACCTTC.

This chain joins TRBV24-1 and TRBJ2-3; 12 bases map to TRBD2. The CDR3 contains 16 residues. The germline CDR1 and CDR2 sequences are KGHDR and SFDVKD. With V trimmed by 5 bases and J by 5 bases, 7 bases remained unmatched. CDR3 DNA sequence: TGTGCCACCAGTGCCGCTAGCGGGGGGGCCGGAGATACGCAGTATTTT. Amino acids: CATSAASGGAGDTQYF.

V gene TRBV7-8 combines with J gene TRBJ1-5; 9 bases match TRBD1. Germline V gene lookup returns CDR1 SGHVS and CDR2 FQNEAQ. CDR3 length: 14 residues. Trimming took 5 bases from V and 4 from J; bases not matched to a gene: 3. Written as DNA, the CDR3 is TGTGCCAGCAGCCGGGACAGGGCAAATCAGCCCCAGCATTTT. The encoded protein is CASSRDRANQPQHF.

This sequence joins TRBV29-1 and TRBJ1-3; D is unresolved. Trimming cost V 2 bases and J 4 bases, with 3 bases left between them. Germline V lookup: CDR1 SQVTM, CDR2 ANQGSEA. CDR3 size: 11 residues. The CDR3 DNA reads as TGCAGCGTTGAACAGGGAAACACCATATATTTT. Its protein product is CSVEQGNTIYF.

In this sample, this clonotype turned up a few times. The rearrangement joins TRBV20-1 to TRBJ1-2, with D perhaps TRBD1 (6 bases). The CDR3 runs 14 residues. Trimming removed 0 bases at V and 6 bases at J, with 14 bases between. Germline CDR1 reads DFQATT; CDR2 reads SNEGSKA (reference sequence). Here the CDR3 reads CSARDPTGKDGYTF. CDR3 coding DNA: TGCAGTGCTAGAGACCCGACAGGAAAGGATGGCTACACCTTC.

The chain joins TRBV20-1 to TRBJ2-5; 10 bases fit TRBD2. This CDR3 is 16 amino acids long. V shed 6 bases, J shed 5 bases, and the junction held 15 bases outside the gene matches. The germline gives CDR1 DFQATT, CDR2 SNEGSKA (reference sequence). CDR3 sequence: CSANRGKRGGQETQYF. In DNA, the CDR3 is TGCAGTGCCAATCGCGGAAAGCGGGGGGGCCAGGAGACCCAGTACTTC.

This CDR3 is CASSKLAGGPDTQYF. The CDR3 coding sequence is TGTGCCAGCAGTAAACTAGCGGGGGGGCCAGATACGCAGTATTTT. The rearrangement joins TRBV6-1 to TRBJ2-3, with 13 nucleotides matching TRBD2. The CDR3 contains 15 residues. V shed 5 bases and J 4 bases; nucleotides not matched to a gene: 3. The V gene's germline CDR1 is MNHNS and CDR2 SASEGT.

The rearrangement joins TRBV7-3 to TRBJ2-1; no reliable D call. V was cut by 1 base and J by 9 bases, with 7 bases left in between. The CDR3 length is 12 residues. Germline V gives CDR1 SGHTA, CDR2 FQGTGA. CDR3 in amino acids: CASSLNGREQFF. Written as DNA, the CDR3 is TGTGCCAGCAGCTTAAATGGTCGTGAGCAGTTCTTC.

The chain combines TRBV11-2 with TRBJ2-5; the match to TRBD2 covers 15 bases. Germline CDR1 is SGHAT and CDR2 is FQNNGV. V shed 3 bases, J shed 7 bases, and the junction held 9 bases outside the gene matches. The CDR3 has 17 residues. The CDR3 DNA follows: TGTGCCAGCAGCTTCGGGACTAGCGGGGGGTCGTATGGGACCCAGTACTTC. Protein: CASSFGTSGGSYGTQYF.

The rearrangement links TRBV6-1 to TRBJ2-1; a weak D match, TRBD2 (5 bases). The CDR3 contains 15 residues. Trimming removed 1 base at V and 3 bases at J, with 10 bases between. Germline V gene sequence: CDR1 MNHNS, CDR2 SASEGT. Here the CDR3 DNA reads TGTGCCAGCAGTGAAGGGATAGGGAGCTACAATGAGCAGTTCTTC. Protein: CASSEGIGSYNEQFF.

The chain has TRBV4-1 and TRBJ1-5; no definite D call. The length of the CDR3 is 13 residues. The germline V gene encodes CDR1 MGHRA and CDR2 YSYEKL. Deletions cut 0 bases from V and 5 bases from J, with 5 bases between. CDR3 sequence (DNA): TGCGCCAGCAGCCAAGATAGAGATCAGCCCCAGCATTTT. Amino acids: CASSQDRDQPQHF.

This sequence joins TRBV11-3 and TRBJ2-2; perhaps TRBD2 as D (5 bases). V was pared by 5 bases and J by 8 bases, with 24 bases between. CDR1 SGHNT and CDR2 YENEEA come from the germline V gene. The CDR3 sequence is 17 residues long. The CDR3 sequence is CASSLALQDGVTGELFF. The CDR3 bases are TGTGCCAGCAGCCTAGCTCTTCAGGACGGTGTGACAGGGGAGCTGTTTTTT.

The count of this clonotype is one. V is TRBV12-3 or TRBV12-4 and J is TRBJ1-2; D not certain. Trimming cost V 4 bases and J 9 bases, with 15 bases left between them. The CDR3 contains 13 residues. DNA for the CDR3: TGTGCCAGCAGTTCCGCAGGACGCGGGAGCTACACCTTC. Its translation: CASSSAGRGSYTF.

The chain combines TRBV25-1 with TRBJ2-5; TRBD2 matches at 8 bases. V was pared by 1 base and J by 8 bases, with 15 bases of the junction left unmatched. Germline lookup yields CDR1 MGHDK and CDR2 SYGVNS. The length of the CDR3 is 17 residues. The CDR3 protein is CASSELRSGGGRGTQYF. In nucleotides, the CDR3 is TGTGCCAGCAGTGAATTGCGGAGCGGGGGCGGGCGGGGTACCCAGTACTTC.

This chain links TRBV11-2 with TRBJ1-1; D gene ambiguous. Trimming shortened V by 5 bases and J by 7 bases, and 14 bases separated the two germline ends. CDR1 is SGHAT, CDR2 FQNNGV, per germline. The CDR3 covers 13 residues. CDR3: CASSRGGVSEAFF. CDR3 coding DNA: TGTGCCAGCAGCCGGGGTGGGGTTAGTGAAGCTTTCTTT.

V is TRBV27 and J is TRBJ1-2, with D unresolved. The V gene's germline CDR1 is MNHEY and CDR2 SMNVEV (reference sequence). V lost 3 bases and J lost 8, with 16 bases in between. CDR3 size: 14 residues. The CDR3 here is CASSLRRSSGGYTF. CDR3 nucleotides: TGTGCCAGCAGTTTGAGACGGAGCTCGGGGGGCTACACCTTC.

The rearrangement joins TRBV7-2 to TRBJ2-7, with D possibly called TRBD1 or TRBD2 (6 bases each). The CDR3 contains 14 residues. V lost 1 base, J lost 6 bases, and 13 bases lay in between. CDR1 SGHTA and CDR2 FQGNSA come from the germline V gene. CDR3 in DNA: TGTGCCAGCAGCTTAGGACGGCCGGGGGCCGAGCAGTACTTC. It specifies CASSLGRPGAEQYF.

The chain has TRBV6-2 or TRBV6-3 and TRBJ1-2; 9 nucleotides agree with TRBD1. This CDR3 region has 17 residues. The germline V gene encodes CDR1 MNHEY and CDR2 SVGEGT. The V segment lost 5 bases and the J segment 4 bases; nucleotides outside the gene matches: 14. In DNA, the CDR3 is TGTGCCAGCAGTGCCCTAGGGACAGGGAGAGGTGGCTATGGCTACACCTTC. This codes for CASSALGTGRGGYGYTF.

This clonotype was seen once. The V gene is TRBV20-1, the J gene TRBJ2-5, with 16 nucleotides matching TRBD2. CDR3 size: 15 residues. Germline V gene lookup returns CDR1 DFQATT and CDR2 SNEGSKA (reference sequence). Trimming took 4 bases from V and 3 from J; bases not matched to a gene: 2. The DNA for the CDR3 is TGCAGTGCTAAGGGACTAGCGGGGGGGAAAGAGACCCAGTACTTC. This gives the protein CSAKGLAGGKETQYF.

As concerns this clonotype: Germline is not matched at one junction end, which may reflect a read error. The chain is built from TRBV7-9 and TRBJ2-5; no clear D gene. CDR3 length equals 12 residues. CDR1 and CDR2 from the germline V gene are SEHNR and FQNEAQ (reference sequence). The CDR3 DNA reads TGTGCCAGCAATGGTATGGAAGAGACCCGGTACTTC. This codes for CASNGMEETRYF.

This chain connects TRBV7-2 to TRBJ2-2; D is unclear. The V end was cut by 2 bases, the J end by 1 base, with 11 bases between. The CDR3 is 16 amino acids. The germline CDR1 and CDR2 sequences are SGHTA and FQGNSA. CDR3 bases: TGTGCCAGCAGCTTATTGCGGACCCTGAACACCGGGGAGCTGTTTTTT. The encoded protein is CASSLLRTLNTGELFF.